A selection of T cell receptor beta chains follows, all from one sample in a study of OX40 agonist ivuxolimab in advanced cancers. The method was immunoSEQ multiplex PCR; TCRdb's version includes in-frame clones alone and lacks a portion of them. The sample lists some 73,000 clones, 70% to 90% occurring once. Here the sequenced sample was CD4+ or CD8+ T cells sorted from blood, taken in a trial of the OX40 agonist ivuxolimab. Receptors originate from an adult with an advanced solid tumor such as melanoma, head and neck, liver or kidney cancer. Both conserved end residues are part of each CDR3. Each record gives: J gene, V gene, D gene, clone size, CDR3 protein, CDR3 DNA. The D gene is left open where the match is weak. Clone size is shown for a subset of rows, as once, few, many or a class of expanded clone.

TRBJ1-5 | TRBV7-8 | TRBD1 | . | CASSLGGRQGSNSNQPQHF | TGTGCCAGCAGTTTAGGAGGTAGACAGGGATCGAATAGCAATCAGCCCCAGCATTTT
TRBJ2-5 | TRBV28 | . | . | CASSSRRDSGVQETQYF | TGTGCCAGCAGTTCCCGACGGGACTCCGGGGTGCAAGAGACCCAGTACTTC
TRBJ2-3 | TRBV10-3 | TRBD1 | . | CAISSRGQNTDTQYF | TGTGCCATCAGTTCGAGGGGACAGAACACAGATACGCAGTATTTT
TRBJ2-2 | TRBV7-9 | . | . | CASFGQYTGELFF | TGTGCCAGCTTCGGACAGTACACCGGGGAGCTGTTTTTT
TRBJ1-2 | TRBV28 | . | . | CASSYRANYGYTF | TGTGCCAGCAGTTACAGGGCTAACTATGGCTACACCTTC
TRBJ2-7 | TRBV30 | TRBD2 | . | CAWSAGLAREQYF | TGTGCCTGGAGTGCGGGACTAGCGCGTGAGCAGTACTTC
TRBJ2-1 | TRBV7-6 | . | . | CASSHYTGRSGEQFF | TGTGCCAGCAGCCATTACACCGGGAGAAGTGGTGAGCAGTTCTTC
TRBJ2-1 | TRBV7-2 | . | few | CASSLGVGAQGEQFF | TGTGCCAGCAGCTTAGGAGTAGGGGCGCAGGGGGAGCAGTTCTTC
TRBJ2-5 | TRBV7-9 | TRBD2 | . | CASSYRLAGEGEQYF | TGTGCCAGCAGCTATCGACTAGCGGGAGAGGGAGAGCAGTACTTC
TRBJ1-2 | TRBV4-1 | TRBD1 | few | CASSQALQGNQGYTF | TGCGCCAGCAGCCAAGCCCTACAGGGGAATCAGGGCTACACCTTC
TRBJ1-2 | TRBV18 | . | . | CASSPDPGRGYTF | TGTGCCAGCTCACCGGACCCGGGCCGGGGCTACACCTTC
TRBJ2-1 | TRBV28 | . | . | CASIQGGGPHNEQFF | TGTGCCAGCATTCAAGGGGGAGGGCCACACAATGAGCAGTTCTTC
TRBJ2-7 | TRBV7-9 | TRBD2 | . | CASSQGTSGTYEQYF | TGCGCCAGCAGCCAGGGGACTAGCGGGACCTACGAGCAGTACTTC
TRBJ2-5 | TRBV6-5 | . | . | CASYQSGHQETQYF | TGTGCCAGCTACCAGTCAGGCCACCAAGAGACCCAGTACTTC
TRBJ1-3 | TRBV7-8 | . | . | CASSLAGPEGLRNTIYF | TGTGCCAGCAGCTTAGCAGGGCCCGAGGGACTGAGAAACACCATATATTTT
TRBJ1-6 | TRBV2 | TRBD1 | . | CASSQTGGAGNSPLHF | TGTGCCAGCAGTCAGACAGGGGGCGCCGGGAATTCACCCCTCCACTTT
TRBJ1-2 | TRBV6-6 | . | . | CASSYSIGIGGYTF | TGTGCCAGCAGTTACTCGATCGGAATCGGTGGCTACACCTTC
TRBJ1-1 | TRBV6-6 | TRBD1 | . | CASSPTDRGLLTEAFF | TGTGCCAGCAGTCCCACGGACAGGGGGCTTCTCACTGAAGCTTTCTTT
TRBJ1-2 | TRBV4-2 | . | . | CASSQALIFAGSYGYTF | TGTGCCAGCAGCCAAGCTTTAATCTTCGCAGGGAGCTATGGCTACACCTTC
TRBJ1-2 | TRBV29-1 | . | . | CSVDPSGTGYGYTF | TGCAGCGTTGACCCCTCAGGTACGGGCTATGGCTACACCTTC
TRBJ2-7 | TRBV7-2 | . | once | CASSLSADSYEQYF | TGTGCCAGCAGCTTATCGGCTGACTCCTACGAGCAGTACTTC
TRBJ1-2 | TRBV19 | . | . | CASSLGIATTFGYTF | TGTGCCAGTAGTCTCGGGATTGCGACAACCTTTGGCTACACCTTC
TRBJ2-1 | TRBV28 | . | once | CASSLIWGEQFF | TGTGCCAGCAGCCTGATCTGGGGTGAGCAGTTCTTC
TRBJ1-2 | TRBV5-1 | . | . | CASSSTLEGYTF | TGCGCCAGCAGCTCAACCTTAGAGGGTTACACCTTC
TRBJ2-7 | TRBV21-1 | . | once | CASLTRSYKQYF | TGTGCCAGCCTCACCAGGTCCTACAAGCAGTACTTC
TRBJ1-2 | TRBV7-3 | . | . | CASSLDPRYGYTF | TGTGCCAGCAGCTTGGACCCCCGGTATGGCTACACCTTC
TRBJ1-5 | TRBV2 | . | . | CASSDALGPGGNQPQHF | TGTGCCAGCAGTGATGCCCTAGGACCGGGAGGCAATCAGCCCCAGCATTTT
TRBJ2-1 | TRBV5-4 | TRBD2 | . | CASSRRLAGGQVDEQFF | TGTGCCAGCAGCCGAAGACTAGCGGGGGGGCAGGTGGATGAGCAGTTCTTC
TRBJ2-3 | TRBV6-5 | . | . | CASSSPTSDTQYF | TGTGCCAGCAGTTCACCCACGTCGGATACGCAGTATTTT
TRBJ2-5 | TRBV28 | TRBD2 | . | CASSLGISGGAVETQYF | TGTGCCAGCAGTTTGGGGATCAGCGGGGGGGCCGTTGAGACCCAGTACTTC
TRBJ2-1 | TRBV7-9 | . | . | CASSYFEFRRGDNEQFF | TGTGCCAGCAGCTACTTTGAGTTTAGGAGGGGGGACAATGAGCAGTTCTTC
TRBJ1-1 | TRBV7-2 | . | . | CASSLVGAGTEAFF | TGTGCCAGCAGCTTAGTGGGGGCTGGGACTGAAGCTTTCTTT
TRBJ1-2 | TRBV5-4 | . | once | CASSYDPMARGYTF | TGTGCCAGCAGCTACGACCCGATGGCAAGGGGCTACACCTTC
TRBJ2-5 | TRBV5-5 | TRBD1 | . | CASSSRQGLLQETQYF | TGTGCCAGCAGCTCTCGACAGGGTCTCCTCCAAGAGACCCAGTACTTC
TRBJ2-3 | TRBV5-1 | . | . | CASSPGQSPSTDTQYF | TGCGCCAGCAGCCCAGGACAGTCGCCTAGCACAGATACGCAGTATTTT
TRBJ2-5 | TRBV7-2 | TRBD2 | . | CASSPQEAGVGETQYF | TGTGCCAGCAGCCCGCAGGAAGCGGGAGTTGGAGAGACCCAGTACTTC
TRBJ1-5 | TRBV28 | TRBD1 | . | CASSYWTGGQPQHF | TGTGCCAGCAGTTACTGGACAGGGGGTCAGCCCCAGCATTTT
TRBJ2-7 | TRBV10-1 | . | . | CASSRQRYYEQYF | TGCGCCAGCAGCAGACAGCGATACTACGAGCAGTACTTC
TRBJ1-4 | TRBV19 | TRBD1 | . | CASSNPATGGNEKLFF | TGTGCCAGTAGTAACCCCGCGACAGGGGGCAATGAAAAACTGTTTTTT
TRBJ2-5 | TRBV28 | . | . | CASNVRDRGTQYF | TGTGCCAGCAATGTCCGGGACCGTGGGACCCAGTACTTC